Each of the 13 T cell receptor beta chains below was sequenced from the same sample in a study of cytomegalovirus exposure and HLA in healthy donors. Assay used: immunoSEQ multiplex PCR; TCRdb lists only in-frame clones, some missing. This table holds some 130,000 clones, approximately 90% found once. Input material: PBMCs. The origin of the receptors is a woman younger than 30 in good health and CMV-seropositive.

The chain links TRBV7-8 to TRBJ1-5; D is possibly TRBD1 (6 bases). With 4 bases removed from V and 5 bases from J, the gap between germline ends came to 15 bases. The CDR3 is 15 amino acids. The germline V gene encodes CDR1 SGHVS and CDR2 FQNEAQ. The CDR3 DNA sequence: TGTGCCAGCAGCTATGGGGGCCCCATGTATCAGCCCCAGCATTTT. Translating it yields CASSYGGPMYQPQHF.

This clone has only one observation. V usage is TRBV5-4 and J usage is TRBJ2-1, with 9 positions matching TRBD2. This CDR3 is 13 amino acids long. The J segment lost 11 bases and the V segment lost 3 bases, leaving 6 bases of the junction unmatched. Germline CDR1 reads SGHNT; CDR2 reads YYREEE (reference sequence). The CDR3 loop reads CASSSTTSGKQFF. In DNA, the CDR3 is TGTGCCAGCAGCTCGACGACTAGCGGAAAGCAGTTCTTC.

The chain joins TRBV5-1 to TRBJ1-2; no firm D call. Deletions cut 1 base from V and 3 bases from J, with 13 bases between. CDR1 is SGHRS, CDR2 YFSETQ, per germline. The CDR3 is made up of 15 amino acids. The CDR3 nucleotides are TGCGCCAGCAGCTTGTCCGGGGAACCTGACTATGGCTACACCTTC. Residues: CASSLSGEPDYGYTF.

The V and J genes are TRBV9 and TRBJ1-4; the match to TRBD1 covers 8 bases. This CDR3 region has 16 residues. V trimming: 2 bases; J trimming: 8 bases; junction bases outside the gene matches: 11. CDR1 and CDR2 from the germline V gene are SGDLS and YYNGEE. The DNA of the CDR3 is TGTGCCAGCAGCGTTGGTTTCGGACAGGGCGTAGAAAAACTGTTTTTT. This translates into CASSVGFGQGVEKLFF.

This clone appeared a few times. CDR3 DNA sequence: TGTGCCAGCAGCTTCCCAACAGGGGAGCAGTACTTC. This translates into CASSFPTGEQYF. The genes are TRBV7-8 and TRBJ2-7; perhaps TRBD1 as D (6 bases). In germline, CDR1 is SGHVS, CDR2 FQNEAQ. The length of the CDR3 is 12 residues. Trimming took off 3 bases at V and 7 bases at J, with 10 bases between the two ends.

The chain carries TRBV6-1 and TRBJ1-4, with D possibly TRBD1 on 5 matching bases. CDR1 and CDR2 (germline): MNHNS, SASEGT. Trimming removed 6 bases at V and 8 bases at J, with 19 bases between. This CDR3 contains 15 residues. The CDR3 nucleotides read TGTGCCAGCAGGCTGACCGGGACCGGAGGGGAAAAACTGTTTTTT. Residues: CASRLTGTGGEKLFF.

This chain joins TRBV15 and TRBJ2-3, with a possible D match to TRBD1 (5 bases). The CDR3 is 16 amino acids. Germline V gene sequence: CDR1 LNHNV, CDR2 YYDKDF (reference sequence). Trimming shortened V by 0 bases and J by 6 bases, and 16 bases separated the two germline ends. CDR3 sequence reads: CATSREVGRAEDTQYF. The CDR3 DNA is TGTGCCACCAGCAGAGAAGTGGGCAGGGCGGAGGATACGCAGTATTTT.

The chain couples TRBV5-1 to TRBJ1-1; TRBD1 agrees at 10 bases. V lost 4 bases and J lost 0; bases outside the gene matches: 3. In germline, CDR1 is SGHRS, CDR2 YFSETQ. The CDR3 totals 15 residues. Here the CDR3 DNA reads TGCGCCAGCAGCAACGACAGGGGGCTGAACACTGAAGCTTTCTTT. This encodes CASSNDRGLNTEAFF.

V is TRBV5-1 and J is TRBJ1-2; 12 bases align to TRBD1. The CDR3 is 15 amino acids. J was trimmed by 7 bases and V by 4 bases; bases with no gene match: 8. CDR1 and CDR2 from the germline V gene are SGHRS and YFSETQ. The CDR3 DNA is TGCGCCAGCAGCCCGGGACAGGGGGCCCTCCTTGGCTACACCTTC. Its protein is CASSPGQGALLGYTF.

The chain has TRBV29-1 and TRBJ2-5; no clear D gene. The V gene lost 3 bases and the J gene lost 1 base, with 6 bases spanning the gap. Germline CDR1 SQVTM, CDR2 ANQGSEA. The CDR3 spans 12 residues. CDR3 DNA sequence: TGCAGCGTTGATAGAGTCCAAGAGACCCAGTACTTC. As protein: CSVDRVQETQYF.

The CDR3 sequence is CASSERVPSVGELFF. The CDR3 DNA reads as TGCGCCAGCAGTGAGCGAGTCCCGTCGGTCGGGGAGCTGTTTTTT. This chain uses TRBV10-1 with TRBJ2-2; no firm D call. V lost 2 bases, J lost 7 bases, and 14 bases lay in between. Germline values: CDR1 WNHNN, CDR2 SYGVQD (reference sequence). This CDR3 is 15 amino acids long.

The rearrangement uses TRBV9 and TRBJ2-3, with 8 bases lining up with TRBD2. V was pared by 2 bases and J by 6 bases, with 5 bases of the junction left unmatched. Germline lookup yields CDR1 SGDLS and CDR2 YYNGEE. The CDR3 has 14 amino acids. CDR3 DNA: TGTGCCAGCAGCGTCGGGGGGGGGCCCGATACGCAGTATTTT. Translation: CASSVGGGPDTQYF.

The CDR3 reads CASSRKGQQETQYF. In DNA form, the CDR3 reads TGTGCCAGCAGCCGAAAGGGGCAGCAAGAGACCCAGTACTTC. This chain uses TRBV6-5 with TRBJ2-5; perhaps TRBD1 as D (5 bases). The CDR3 is made up of 14 amino acids. Trimming took off 6 bases at V and 2 bases at J, with 13 bases between the two ends. Germline CDR1 reads MNHEY; CDR2 reads SVGAGI.